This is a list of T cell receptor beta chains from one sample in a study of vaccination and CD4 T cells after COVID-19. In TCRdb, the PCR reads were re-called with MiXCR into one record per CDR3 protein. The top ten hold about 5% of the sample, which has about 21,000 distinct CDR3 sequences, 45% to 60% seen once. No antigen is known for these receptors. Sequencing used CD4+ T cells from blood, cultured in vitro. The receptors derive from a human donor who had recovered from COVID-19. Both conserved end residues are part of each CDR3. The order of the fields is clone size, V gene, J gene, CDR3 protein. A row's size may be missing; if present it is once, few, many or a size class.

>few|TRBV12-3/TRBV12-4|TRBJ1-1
CASSFDQGTAFF
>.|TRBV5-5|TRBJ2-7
CASLKRGGIGYEQYF
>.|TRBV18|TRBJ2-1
CASSVKNEQFF
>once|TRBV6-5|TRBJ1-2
CASSYRDREYRAYGYTF
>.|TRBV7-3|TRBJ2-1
CASSFTGTGAYEQFF
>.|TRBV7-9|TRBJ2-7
CASSLGSGGHEQYF
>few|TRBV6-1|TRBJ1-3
CASLFGPRGGGGNTIYF
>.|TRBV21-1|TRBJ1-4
CASSKKDFRRALGEKLFF
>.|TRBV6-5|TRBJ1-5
CASSYSQRDQPQHF
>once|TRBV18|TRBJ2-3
CASSPGTGFTDTQYF
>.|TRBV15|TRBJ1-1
CATSREMVTEVFF
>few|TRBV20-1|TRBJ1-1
CSATRTGGSAEAFF
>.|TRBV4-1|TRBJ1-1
CASSPEWTGVETEAFF
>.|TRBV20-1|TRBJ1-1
CSAARVRGLNTEAFF
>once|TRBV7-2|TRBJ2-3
CASSLAADSRTDTQYF
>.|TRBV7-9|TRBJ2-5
CASSLVGGPGETQYF
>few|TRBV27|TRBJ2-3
CASSPQTSRSDTQYF
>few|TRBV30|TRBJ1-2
CAWSTLRTGVASGYTF